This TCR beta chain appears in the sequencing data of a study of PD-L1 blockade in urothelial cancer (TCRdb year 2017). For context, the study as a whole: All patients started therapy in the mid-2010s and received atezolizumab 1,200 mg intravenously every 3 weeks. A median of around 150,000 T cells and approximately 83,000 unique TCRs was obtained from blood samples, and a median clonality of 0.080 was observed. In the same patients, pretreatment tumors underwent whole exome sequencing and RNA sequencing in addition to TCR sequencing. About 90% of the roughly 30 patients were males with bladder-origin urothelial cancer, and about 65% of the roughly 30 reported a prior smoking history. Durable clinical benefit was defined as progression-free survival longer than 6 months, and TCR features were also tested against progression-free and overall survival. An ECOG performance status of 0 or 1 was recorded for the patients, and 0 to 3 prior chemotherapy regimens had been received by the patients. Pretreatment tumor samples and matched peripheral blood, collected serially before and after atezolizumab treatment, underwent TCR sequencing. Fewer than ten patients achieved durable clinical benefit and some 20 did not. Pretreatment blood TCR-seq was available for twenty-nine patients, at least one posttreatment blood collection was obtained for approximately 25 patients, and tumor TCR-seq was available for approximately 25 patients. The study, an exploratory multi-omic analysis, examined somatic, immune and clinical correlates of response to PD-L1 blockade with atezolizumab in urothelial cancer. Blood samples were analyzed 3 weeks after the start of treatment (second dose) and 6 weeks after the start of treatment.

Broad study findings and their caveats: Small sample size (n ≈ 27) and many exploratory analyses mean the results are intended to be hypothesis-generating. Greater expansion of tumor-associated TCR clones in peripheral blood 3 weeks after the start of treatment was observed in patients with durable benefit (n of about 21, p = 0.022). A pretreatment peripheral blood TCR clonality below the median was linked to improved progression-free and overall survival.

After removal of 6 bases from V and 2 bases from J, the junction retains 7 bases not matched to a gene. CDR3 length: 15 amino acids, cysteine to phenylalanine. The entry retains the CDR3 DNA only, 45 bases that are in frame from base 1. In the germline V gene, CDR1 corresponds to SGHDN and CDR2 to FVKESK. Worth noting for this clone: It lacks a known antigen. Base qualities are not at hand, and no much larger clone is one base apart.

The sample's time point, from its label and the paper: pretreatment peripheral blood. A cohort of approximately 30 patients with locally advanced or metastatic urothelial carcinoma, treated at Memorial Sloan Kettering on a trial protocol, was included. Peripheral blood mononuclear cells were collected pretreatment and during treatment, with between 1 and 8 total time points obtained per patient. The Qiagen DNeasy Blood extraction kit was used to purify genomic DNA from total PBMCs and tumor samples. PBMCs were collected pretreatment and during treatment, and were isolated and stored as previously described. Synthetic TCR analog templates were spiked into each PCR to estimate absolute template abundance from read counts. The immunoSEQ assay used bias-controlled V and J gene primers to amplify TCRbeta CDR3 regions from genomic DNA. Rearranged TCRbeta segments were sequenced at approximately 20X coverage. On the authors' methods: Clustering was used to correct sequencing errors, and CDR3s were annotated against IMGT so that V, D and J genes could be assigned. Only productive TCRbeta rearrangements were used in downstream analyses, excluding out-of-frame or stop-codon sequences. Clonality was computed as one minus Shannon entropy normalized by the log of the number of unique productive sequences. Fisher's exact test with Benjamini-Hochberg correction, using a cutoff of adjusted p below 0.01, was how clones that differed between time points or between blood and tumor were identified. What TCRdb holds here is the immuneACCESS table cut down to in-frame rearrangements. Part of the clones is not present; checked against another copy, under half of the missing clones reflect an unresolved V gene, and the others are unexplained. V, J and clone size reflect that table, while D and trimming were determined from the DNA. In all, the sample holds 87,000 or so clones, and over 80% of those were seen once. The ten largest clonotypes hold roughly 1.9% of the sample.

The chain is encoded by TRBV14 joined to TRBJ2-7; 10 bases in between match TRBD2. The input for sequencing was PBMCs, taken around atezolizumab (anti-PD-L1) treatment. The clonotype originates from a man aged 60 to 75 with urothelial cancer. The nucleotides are TGTGCCAGCAGGAAAAGCGGGGGGGCCACCTACGAGCAGTACTTC. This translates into CASRKSGGATYEQYF.